This T cell receptor beta chain comes out of a study of T cells in localized non-small cell lung cancer. Here immunoSEQ multiplex PCR was the method, and the copy in TCRdb shows in-frame clones only, minus some. Of about 1,300 clones listed, around 23% are singletons. Points on this clone: Its antigen is unknown.

This CDR3 spans 16 amino acids. V was pared by 0 bases and J by 5 bases, with 16 bases between. Germline CDR1 is MGHRA and CDR2 is YSYEKL. Study results and caveats: A median around 57 of the top 100 tumor clones appeared in adjacent lung. Multi-region tumor sequencing was not done, so intratumor heterogeneity could not be excluded. Of the tissues analyzed, uninvolved adjacent lung showed maximal T cell clonality, greater than tumor.

The sequencing used lung tumor tissue, collected before any cancer treatment. This sequence was found in a male donor at least 60 years old with stage I squamous cell lung carcinoma. The chain joins TRBV4-1 to TRBJ2-5; D might be TRBD2 (6 bases). The CDR3 sequence is CASSQDRGSGRETQYF. CDR3 sequence (DNA): TGCGCCAGCAGCCAAGATCGGGGGTCTGGTAGGGAGACCCAGTACTTC.